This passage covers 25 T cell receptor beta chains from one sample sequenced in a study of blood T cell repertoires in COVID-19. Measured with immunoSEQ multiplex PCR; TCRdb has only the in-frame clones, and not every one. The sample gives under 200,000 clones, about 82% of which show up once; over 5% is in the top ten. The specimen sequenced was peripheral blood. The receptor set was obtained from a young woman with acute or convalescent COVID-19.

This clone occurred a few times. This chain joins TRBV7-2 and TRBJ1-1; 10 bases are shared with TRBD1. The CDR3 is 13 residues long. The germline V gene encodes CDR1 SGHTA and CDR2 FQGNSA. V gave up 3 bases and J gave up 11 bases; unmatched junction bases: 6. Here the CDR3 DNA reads TGTGCCAGCAGCTTTCGGGGGACAGGGGTCGCTTTCTTT. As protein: CASSFRGTGVAFF.

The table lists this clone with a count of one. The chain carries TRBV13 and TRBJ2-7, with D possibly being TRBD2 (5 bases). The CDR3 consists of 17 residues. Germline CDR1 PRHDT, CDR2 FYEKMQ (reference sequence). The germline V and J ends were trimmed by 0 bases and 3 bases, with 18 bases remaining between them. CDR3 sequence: CASSLGLSGRPHYEQYF. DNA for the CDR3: TGTGCCAGCAGCTTAGGCCTAAGCGGCAGACCTCACTACGAGCAGTACTTC.

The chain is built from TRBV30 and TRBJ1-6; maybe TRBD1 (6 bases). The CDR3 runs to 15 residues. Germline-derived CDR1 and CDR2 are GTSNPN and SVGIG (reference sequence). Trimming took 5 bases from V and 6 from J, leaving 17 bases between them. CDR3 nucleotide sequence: TGTGCCTGGGGCTACCAGGGGTATTCTAATTCACCCCTCCACTTT. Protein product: CAWGYQGYSNSPLHF. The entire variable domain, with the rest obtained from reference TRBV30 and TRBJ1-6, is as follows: SQTIHQWPATLVQPVGSPLSLECTVEGTSNPNLYWYRQAAGRGLQLLFYSVGIGQISSEVPQNLSASRPQDRQFILSSKKLLLSDSGFYLCAWGYQGYSNSPLHFGNGTRLTVT.

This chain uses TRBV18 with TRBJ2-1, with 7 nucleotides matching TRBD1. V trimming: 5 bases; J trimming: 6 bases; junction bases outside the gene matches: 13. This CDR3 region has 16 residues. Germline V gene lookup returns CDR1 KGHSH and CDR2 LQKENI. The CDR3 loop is CASSSYHGTDFNEQFF. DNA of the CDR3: TGTGCCAGCTCATCTTACCACGGGACAGATTTCAATGAGCAGTTCTTC.

CDR3 protein: CASSAGPRYTEAFF. CDR3 sequence (DNA): TGTGCCAGCAGCGCCGGTCCCCGGTACACTGAAGCTTTCTTT. V and J are TRBV11-2 and TRBJ1-1; no definite D call. The CDR3 has 14 amino acids. With 5 bases removed from V and 3 bases from J, the gap between germline ends came to 13 bases. Germline V lookup: CDR1 SGHAT, CDR2 FQNNGV.

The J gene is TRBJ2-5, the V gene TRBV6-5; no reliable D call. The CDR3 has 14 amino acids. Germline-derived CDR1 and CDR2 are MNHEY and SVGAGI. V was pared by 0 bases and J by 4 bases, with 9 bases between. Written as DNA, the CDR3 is TGTGCCAGCAGTTACTCAGCAGGTCGAGAGACCCAGTACTTC. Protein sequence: CASSYSAGRETQYF.

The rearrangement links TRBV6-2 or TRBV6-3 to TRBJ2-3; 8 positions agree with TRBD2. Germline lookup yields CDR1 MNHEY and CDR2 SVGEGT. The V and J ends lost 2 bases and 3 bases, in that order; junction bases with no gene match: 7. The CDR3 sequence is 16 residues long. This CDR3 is CASSYAGGWVTDTQYF. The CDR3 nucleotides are TGTGCCAGCAGTTACGCGGGAGGATGGGTTACAGATACGCAGTATTTT.

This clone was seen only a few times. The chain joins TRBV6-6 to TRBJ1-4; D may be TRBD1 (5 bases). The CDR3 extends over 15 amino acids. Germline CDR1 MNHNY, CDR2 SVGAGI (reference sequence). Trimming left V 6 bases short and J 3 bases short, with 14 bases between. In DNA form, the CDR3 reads TGTGCCAGCAGGCGCATAGGGGAACCTAATGAAAAACTGTTTTTT. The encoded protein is CASRRIGEPNEKLFF.

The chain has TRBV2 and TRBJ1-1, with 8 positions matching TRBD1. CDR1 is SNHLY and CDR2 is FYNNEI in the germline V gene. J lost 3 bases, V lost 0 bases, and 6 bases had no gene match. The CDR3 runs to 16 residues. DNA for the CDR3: TGTGCCAGCAGTGAAGCGGACAGGGCATCAGACACTGAAGCTTTCTTT. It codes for CASSEADRASDTEAFF.

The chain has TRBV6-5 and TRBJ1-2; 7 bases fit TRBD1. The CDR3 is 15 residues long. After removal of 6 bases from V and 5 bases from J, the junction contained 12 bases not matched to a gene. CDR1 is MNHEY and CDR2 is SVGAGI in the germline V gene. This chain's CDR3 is CASSLANRGPYGYTF. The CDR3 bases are TGTGCCAGCAGCCTAGCAAACAGGGGACCTTATGGCTACACCTTC.

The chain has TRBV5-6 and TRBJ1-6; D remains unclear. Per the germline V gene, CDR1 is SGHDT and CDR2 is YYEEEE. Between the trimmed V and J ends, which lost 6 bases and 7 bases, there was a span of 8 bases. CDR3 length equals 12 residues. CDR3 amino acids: CASKIQNSPLHF. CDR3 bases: TGTGCCAGCAAGATACAGAATTCACCCCTCCACTTT.

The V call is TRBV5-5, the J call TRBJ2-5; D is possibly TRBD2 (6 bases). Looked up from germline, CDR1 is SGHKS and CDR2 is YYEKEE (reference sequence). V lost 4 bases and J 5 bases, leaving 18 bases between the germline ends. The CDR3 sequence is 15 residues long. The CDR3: CASSRGAGPVETQYF. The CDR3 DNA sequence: TGTGCCAGCAGCCGCGGGGCAGGCCCCGTCGAGACCCAGTACTTC.

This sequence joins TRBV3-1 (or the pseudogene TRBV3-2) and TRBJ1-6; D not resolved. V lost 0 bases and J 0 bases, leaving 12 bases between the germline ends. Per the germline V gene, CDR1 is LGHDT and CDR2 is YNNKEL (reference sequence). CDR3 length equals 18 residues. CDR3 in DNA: TGTGCCAGCAGCCAAGATACCGGGGTAGGCTCCTATAATTCACCCCTCCACTTT. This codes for CASSQDTGVGSYNSPLHF.

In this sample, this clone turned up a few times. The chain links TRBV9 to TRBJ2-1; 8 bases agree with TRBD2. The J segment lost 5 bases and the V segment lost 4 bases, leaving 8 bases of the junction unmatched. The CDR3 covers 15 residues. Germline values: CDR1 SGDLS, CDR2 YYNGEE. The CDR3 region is CASSSGTRFDNEQFF. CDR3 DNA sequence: TGTGCCAGCAGCTCCGGGACTAGATTCGACAATGAGCAGTTCTTC.

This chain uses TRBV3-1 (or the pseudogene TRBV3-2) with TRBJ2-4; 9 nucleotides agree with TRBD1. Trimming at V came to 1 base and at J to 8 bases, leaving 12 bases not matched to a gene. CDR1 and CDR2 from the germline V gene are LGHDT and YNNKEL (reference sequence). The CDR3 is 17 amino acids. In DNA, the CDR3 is TGTGCCAGCAGCCAAGGTTGGGGGACAGGGTATGAGGACATTCAGTACTTC. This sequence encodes CASSQGWGTGYEDIQYF.

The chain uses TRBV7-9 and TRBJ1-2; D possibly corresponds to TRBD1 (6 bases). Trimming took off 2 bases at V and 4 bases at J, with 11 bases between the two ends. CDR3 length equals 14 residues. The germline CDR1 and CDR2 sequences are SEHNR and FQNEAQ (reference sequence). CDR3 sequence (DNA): TGTGCCAGCAGCTTAAAGGGGGAGAGCTATGGCTACACCTTC. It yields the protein CASSLKGESYGYTF.

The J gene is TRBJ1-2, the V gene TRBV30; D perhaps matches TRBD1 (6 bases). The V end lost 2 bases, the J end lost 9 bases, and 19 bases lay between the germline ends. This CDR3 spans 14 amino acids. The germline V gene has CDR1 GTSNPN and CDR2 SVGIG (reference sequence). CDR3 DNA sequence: TGTGCCTGGAGTATCGGCAGGGGTACCGTTAGCTACACCTTC. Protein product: CAWSIGRGTVSYTF.

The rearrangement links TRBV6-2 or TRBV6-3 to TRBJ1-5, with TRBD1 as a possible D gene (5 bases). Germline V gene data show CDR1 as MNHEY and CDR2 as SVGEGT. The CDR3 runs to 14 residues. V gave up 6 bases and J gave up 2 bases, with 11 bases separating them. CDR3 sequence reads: CASSLGLGNQPQHF. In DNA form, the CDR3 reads TGTGCCAGCAGCCTGGGACTAGGCAATCAGCCCCAGCATTTT.

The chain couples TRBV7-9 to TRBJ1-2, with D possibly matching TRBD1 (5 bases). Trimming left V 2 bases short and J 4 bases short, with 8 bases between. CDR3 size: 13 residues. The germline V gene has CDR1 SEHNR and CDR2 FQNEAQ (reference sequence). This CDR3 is CASSLSGFYGYTF. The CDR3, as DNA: TGTGCCAGCAGCTTATCAGGGTTCTATGGCTACACCTTC.

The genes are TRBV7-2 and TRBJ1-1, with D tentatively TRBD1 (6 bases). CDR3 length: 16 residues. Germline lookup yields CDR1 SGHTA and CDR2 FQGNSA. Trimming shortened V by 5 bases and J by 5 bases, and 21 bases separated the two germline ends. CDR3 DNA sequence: TGTGCCAGCAGCAAACAGGGAACGGGACGAACGACTGAAGCTTTCTTT. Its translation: CASSKQGTGRTTEAFF.

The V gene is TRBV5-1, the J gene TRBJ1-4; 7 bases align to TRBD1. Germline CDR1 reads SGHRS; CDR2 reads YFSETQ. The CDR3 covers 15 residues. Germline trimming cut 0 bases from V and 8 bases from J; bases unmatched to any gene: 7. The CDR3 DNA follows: TGCGCCAGCAGCTTGGAGGGGGCTCCCCTGGAAAAACTGTTTTTT. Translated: CASSLEGAPLEKLFF.

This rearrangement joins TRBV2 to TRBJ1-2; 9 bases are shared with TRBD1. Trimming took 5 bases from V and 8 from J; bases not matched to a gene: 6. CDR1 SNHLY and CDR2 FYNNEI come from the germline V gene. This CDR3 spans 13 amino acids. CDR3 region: CASSPGTGPGYTF. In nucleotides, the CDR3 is TGTGCCAGCAGTCCCGGGACAGGGCCCGGCTACACCTTC. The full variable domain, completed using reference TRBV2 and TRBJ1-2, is EPEVTQTPSHQVTQMGQEVILRCVPISNHLYFYWYRQILGQKVEFLVSFYNNEISEKSEIFDDQFSVERPDGSNFTLKIRSTKLEDSAMYFCASSPGTGPGYTFGSGTRLTVV.

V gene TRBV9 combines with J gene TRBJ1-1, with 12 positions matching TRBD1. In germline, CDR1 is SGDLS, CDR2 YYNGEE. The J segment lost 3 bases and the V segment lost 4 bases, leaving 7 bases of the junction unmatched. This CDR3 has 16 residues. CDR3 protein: CASSYRDRGLDTEAFF. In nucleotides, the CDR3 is TGTGCCAGCAGCTACCGGGACAGGGGGCTGGACACTGAAGCTTTCTTT.

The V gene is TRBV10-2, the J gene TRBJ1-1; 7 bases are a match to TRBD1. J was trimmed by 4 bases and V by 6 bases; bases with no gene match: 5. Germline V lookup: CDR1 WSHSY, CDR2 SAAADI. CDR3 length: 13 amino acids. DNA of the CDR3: TGCGCCAGCAGGGGGACAGTGGGCACTGAAGCTTTCTTT. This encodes CASRGTVGTEAFF.

CDR3 DNA: TGTGCCAGCAGTCCGGGACTGGGCTATGGCTACACCTTC. Amino acid sequence: CASSPGLGYGYTF. The chain links TRBV27 to TRBJ1-2; a possible D gene is TRBD1 (5 bases). V gave up 5 bases and J gave up 4 bases, with 11 bases separating them. Germline lookup yields CDR1 MNHEY and CDR2 SMNVEV (reference sequence). CDR3 length: 13 amino acids.